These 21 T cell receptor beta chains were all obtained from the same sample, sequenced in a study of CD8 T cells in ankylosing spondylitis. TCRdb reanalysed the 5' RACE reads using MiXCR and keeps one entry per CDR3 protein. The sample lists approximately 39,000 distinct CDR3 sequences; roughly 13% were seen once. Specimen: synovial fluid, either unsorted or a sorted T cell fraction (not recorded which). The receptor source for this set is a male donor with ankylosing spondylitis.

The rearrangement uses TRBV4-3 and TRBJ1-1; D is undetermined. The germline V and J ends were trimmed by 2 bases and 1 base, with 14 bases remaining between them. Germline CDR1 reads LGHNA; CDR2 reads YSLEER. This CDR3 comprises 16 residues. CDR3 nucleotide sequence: TGCGCCAGCAGCCAAACGATCGGCGCCACGAACACTGAAGCTTTCTTT. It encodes CASSQTIGATNTEAFF.

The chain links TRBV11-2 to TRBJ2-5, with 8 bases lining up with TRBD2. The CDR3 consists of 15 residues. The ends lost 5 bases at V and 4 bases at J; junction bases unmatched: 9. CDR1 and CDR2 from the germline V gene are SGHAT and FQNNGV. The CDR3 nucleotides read TGTGCCAGCAGCCGTAGCGGGAACTCGGCAGAGACCCAGTACTTC. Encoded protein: CASSRSGNSAETQYF.

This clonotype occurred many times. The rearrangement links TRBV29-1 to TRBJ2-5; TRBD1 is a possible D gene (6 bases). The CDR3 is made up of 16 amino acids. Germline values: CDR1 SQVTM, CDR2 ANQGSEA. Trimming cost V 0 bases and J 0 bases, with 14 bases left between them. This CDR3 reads CSVEDRDIKYQETQYF. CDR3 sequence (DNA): TGCAGCGTTGAAGATCGGGACATAAAGTACCAAGAGACCCAGTACTTC.

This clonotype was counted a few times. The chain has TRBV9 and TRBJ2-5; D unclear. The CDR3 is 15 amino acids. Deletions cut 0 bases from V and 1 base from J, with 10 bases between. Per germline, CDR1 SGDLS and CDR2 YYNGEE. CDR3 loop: CASSVEAYRQETQYF. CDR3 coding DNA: TGTGCCAGCAGCGTAGAGGCCTACCGCCAAGAGACCCAGTACTTC. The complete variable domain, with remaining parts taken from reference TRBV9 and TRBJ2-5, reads DSGVTQTPKHLITATGQRVTLRCSPRSGDLSVYWYQQSLDQGLQFLIQYYNGEERAKGNILERFSAQQFPDLHSELNLSSLELGDSALYFCASSVEAYRQETQYFGPGTRLLVL.

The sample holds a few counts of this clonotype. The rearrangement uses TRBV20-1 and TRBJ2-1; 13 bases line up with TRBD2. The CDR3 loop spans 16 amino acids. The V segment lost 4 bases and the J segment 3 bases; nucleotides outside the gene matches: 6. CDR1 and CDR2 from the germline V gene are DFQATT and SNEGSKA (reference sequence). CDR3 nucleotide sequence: TGCAGTGCTATAACGACTAGCGGGGGGTTCTACAATGAGCAGTTCTTC. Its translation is CSAITTSGGFYNEQFF.

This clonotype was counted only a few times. CDR3 sequence: CASSSFLGEQYF. The CDR3 DNA reads as TGTGCCAGCAGTTCCTTTCTGGGCGAGCAGTACTTC. V and J are TRBV27 and TRBJ2-7; D uncertain. Trimming left V 4 bases short and J 6 bases short, with 10 bases between. The CDR3 consists of 12 residues. The germline gives CDR1 MNHEY, CDR2 SMNVEV (reference sequence).

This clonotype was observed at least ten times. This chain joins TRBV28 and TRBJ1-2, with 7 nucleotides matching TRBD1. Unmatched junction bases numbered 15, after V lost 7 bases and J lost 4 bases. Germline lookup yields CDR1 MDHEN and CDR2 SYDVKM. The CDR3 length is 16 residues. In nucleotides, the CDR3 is TGTGCCAGCACGACCGGGGGACAGCTTACTTTCTATGGCTACACCTTC. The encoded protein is CASTTGGQLTFYGYTF.

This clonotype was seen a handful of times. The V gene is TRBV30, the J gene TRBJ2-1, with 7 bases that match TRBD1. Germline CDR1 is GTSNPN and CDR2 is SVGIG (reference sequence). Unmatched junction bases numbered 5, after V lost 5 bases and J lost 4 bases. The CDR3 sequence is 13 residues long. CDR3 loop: CAWGQAFYNEQFF. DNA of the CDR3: TGTGCCTGGGGACAGGCCTTTTACAATGAGCAGTTCTTC.

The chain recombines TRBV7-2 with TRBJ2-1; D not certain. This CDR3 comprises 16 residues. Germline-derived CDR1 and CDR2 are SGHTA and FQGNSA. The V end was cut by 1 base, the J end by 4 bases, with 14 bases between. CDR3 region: CASSLGSAQPYNEQFF. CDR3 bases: TGTGCCAGCAGCTTAGGATCAGCCCAACCTTACAATGAGCAGTTCTTC.

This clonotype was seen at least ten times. The CDR3 is CASRTGRNSPLHF. The CDR3 DNA reads TGTGCCAGCAGGACAGGGAGGAATTCACCCCTCCACTTT. The genes are TRBV25-1 and TRBJ1-6; 7 positions match TRBD1. With V trimmed by 6 bases and J by 7 bases, 3 bases remained unmatched. The CDR3 is 13 residues long. CDR1 is MGHDK and CDR2 is SYGVNS in the germline V gene.

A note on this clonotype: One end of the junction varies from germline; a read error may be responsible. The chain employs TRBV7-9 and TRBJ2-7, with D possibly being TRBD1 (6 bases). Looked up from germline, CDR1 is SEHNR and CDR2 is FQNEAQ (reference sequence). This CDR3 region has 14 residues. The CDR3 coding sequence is TGTGTCAGCAGCTTAGGAGGACAGCGCTACGAGCAGTACTTC. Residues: CVSSLGGQRYEQYF.

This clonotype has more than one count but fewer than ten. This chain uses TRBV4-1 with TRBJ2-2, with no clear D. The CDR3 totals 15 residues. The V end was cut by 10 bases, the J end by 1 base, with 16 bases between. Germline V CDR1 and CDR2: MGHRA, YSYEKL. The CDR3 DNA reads TGCGCCACCGGCGAAGTCGACCAGAACACCGGGGAGCTGTTTTTT. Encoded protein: CATGEVDQNTGELFF.

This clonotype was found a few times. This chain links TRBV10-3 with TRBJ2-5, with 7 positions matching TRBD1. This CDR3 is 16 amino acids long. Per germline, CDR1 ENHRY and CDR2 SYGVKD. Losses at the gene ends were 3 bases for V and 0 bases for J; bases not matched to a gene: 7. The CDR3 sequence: CAISDLRDRDQETQYF. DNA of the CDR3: TGTGCCATCAGTGATCTCCGCGACAGGGACCAAGAGACCCAGTACTTC.

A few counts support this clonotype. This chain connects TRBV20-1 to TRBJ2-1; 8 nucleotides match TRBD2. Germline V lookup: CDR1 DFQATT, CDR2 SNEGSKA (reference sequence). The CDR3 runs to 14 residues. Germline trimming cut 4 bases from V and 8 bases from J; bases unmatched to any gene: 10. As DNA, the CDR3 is TGCAGTGCTACGGATAGCGGGAACGTCGATGAGCAGTTCTTC. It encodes CSATDSGNVDEQFF.

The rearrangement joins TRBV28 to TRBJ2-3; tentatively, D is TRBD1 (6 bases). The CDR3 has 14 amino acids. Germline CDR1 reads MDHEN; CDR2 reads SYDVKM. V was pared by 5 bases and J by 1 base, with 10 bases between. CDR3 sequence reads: CASSPTGRTDTQYF. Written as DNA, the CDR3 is TGTGCCAGCAGTCCGACAGGTCGCACAGATACGCAGTATTTT.

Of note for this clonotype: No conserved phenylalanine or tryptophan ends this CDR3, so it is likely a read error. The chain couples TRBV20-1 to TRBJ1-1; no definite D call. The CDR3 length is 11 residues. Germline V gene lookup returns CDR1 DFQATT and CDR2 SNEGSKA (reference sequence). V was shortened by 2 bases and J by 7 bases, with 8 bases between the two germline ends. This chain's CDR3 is CSARWDYEAFL. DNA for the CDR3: TGCAGTGCTAGATGGGATTATGAAGCTTTCCTT.

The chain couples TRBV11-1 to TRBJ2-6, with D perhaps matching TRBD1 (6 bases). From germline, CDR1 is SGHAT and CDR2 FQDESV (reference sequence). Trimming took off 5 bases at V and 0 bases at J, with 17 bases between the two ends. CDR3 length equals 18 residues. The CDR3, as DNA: TGTGCCAGCAGCCCCTCCGGGACAACCTACTCTGGGGCCAACGTCCTGACTTTC. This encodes CASSPSGTTYSGANVLTF.

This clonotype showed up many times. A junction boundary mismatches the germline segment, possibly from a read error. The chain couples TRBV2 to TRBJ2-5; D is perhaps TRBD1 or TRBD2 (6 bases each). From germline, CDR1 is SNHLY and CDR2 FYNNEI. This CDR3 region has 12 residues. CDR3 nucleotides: TGTGCCAGCAGTGAAACCGGGGGCAGGTTGAACTTC. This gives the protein CASSETGGRLNF.

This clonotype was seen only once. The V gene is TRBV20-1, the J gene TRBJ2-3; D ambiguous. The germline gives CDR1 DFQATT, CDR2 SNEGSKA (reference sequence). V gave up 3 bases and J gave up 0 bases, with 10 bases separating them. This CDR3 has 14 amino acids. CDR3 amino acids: CSARPLQSTDTQYF. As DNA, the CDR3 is TGCAGTGCTAGGCCCCTTCAAAGCACAGATACGCAGTATTTT.

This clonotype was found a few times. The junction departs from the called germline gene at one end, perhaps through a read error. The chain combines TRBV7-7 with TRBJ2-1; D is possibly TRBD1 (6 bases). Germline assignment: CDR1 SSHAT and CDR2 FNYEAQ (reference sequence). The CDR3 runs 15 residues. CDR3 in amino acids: CASSRNRAPRNEQFF. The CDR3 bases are TGTGCTAGCAGCCGGAACAGGGCCCCAAGGAATGAGCAGTTCTTC.

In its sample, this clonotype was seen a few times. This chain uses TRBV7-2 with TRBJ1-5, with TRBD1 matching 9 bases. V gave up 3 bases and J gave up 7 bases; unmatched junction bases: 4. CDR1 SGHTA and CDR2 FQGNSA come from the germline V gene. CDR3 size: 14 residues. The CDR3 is CASSFTGGWQPQHF. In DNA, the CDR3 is TGTGCCAGCAGCTTTACAGGGGGCTGGCAGCCCCAGCATTTT.